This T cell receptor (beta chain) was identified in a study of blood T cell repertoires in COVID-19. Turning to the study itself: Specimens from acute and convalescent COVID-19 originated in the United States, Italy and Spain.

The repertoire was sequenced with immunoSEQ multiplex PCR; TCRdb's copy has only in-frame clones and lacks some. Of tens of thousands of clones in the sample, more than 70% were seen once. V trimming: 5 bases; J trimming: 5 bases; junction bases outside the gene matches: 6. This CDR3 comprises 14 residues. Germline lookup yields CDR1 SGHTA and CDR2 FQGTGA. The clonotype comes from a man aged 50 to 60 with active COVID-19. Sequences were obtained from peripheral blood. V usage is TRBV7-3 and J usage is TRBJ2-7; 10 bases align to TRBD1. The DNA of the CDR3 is TGTGCCAGCAGCCCTGGGACAGGGGACGACGAGCAGTACTTC. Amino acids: CASSPGTGDDEQYF.